The following is a T cell receptor (beta chain) sequence with its context. Its antigen is currently unknown. This sample is drawn from a study of T cell repertoires in cytomegalovirus infection. Study outcomes and limitations: HLA-C-restricted TCR beta clonotypes specific for CMV led the ex vivo response. Based on cumulative public TCR beta family frequency, carriers of CMV plus the relevant HLA were identified.

TCRdb called the reads again in MiXCR, with one record for every CDR3 protein. Of under 450,000 distinct CDR3 sequences in the sample, nearly 35% were seen once. Losses at the gene ends were 6 bases for V and 12 bases for J; bases not matched to a gene: 8. This CDR3 is 13 amino acids long. This material consisted of cultured PBMCs, taken from culture after CMV antigen stimulation. This TCR came from a human donor in good health (CMV status not recorded). Some clones in this sample may be carry-over from other donors' samples. J is TRBJ2-1 and V is TRBV12-3 or TRBV12-4; 10 nucleotides line up with TRBD2. For the CDR3, the DNA is TGTGCCAGCAGCCTAATAGCGGGAGGAGGGCAGTTCTTC. The encoded protein is CASSLIAGGGQFF.